This TCR beta chain was captured in a study of cytomegalovirus exposure and HLA in healthy donors. Notes on the study in general: A later analysis linked around 17,000 TCR beta sequences to HLA alleles at 0.05 false discovery rate. The classifier reportedly diagnosed cytomegalovirus status with high sensitivity and specificity.

60 Vbeta and 13 Jbeta primers were used in PCR. TCRdb's copy holds only in-frame clones and misses some; the assay was immunoSEQ multiplex PCR. The data contain more than 130,000 clones, approximately 80% of them singletons. Donors had nominal health at sampling but likely had unrecorded immune exposures. A remark on this clone: Antigen: not known.

CDR1 is MGHRA and CDR2 is YSYEKL in the germline V gene. The CDR3 extends over 15 amino acids. The germline V and J ends were trimmed by 0 bases and 2 bases, with 9 bases remaining between them. Sequencing was carried out using PBMCs. This TCR came from a man aged 35 to 55 in good health and CMV-seropositive. The gene calls are TRBV4-1 and TRBJ2-3; no reliable D call. The CDR3 bases are TGCGCCAGCAGCCAAGAGGGCCGATACACAGATACGCAGTATTTT. This encodes CASSQEGRYTDTQYF.